One sample yielded the 30 T cell receptor beta chains listed below, sequenced in a study of T-cell memory formation after mild COVID-19. TCRdb redid the calling of the 5' RACE reads with MiXCR, one entry per CDR3 protein. The sample contains around 200,000 distinct CDR3 sequences, around 26% of which appear only once. Sequencing was carried out using PBMCs or a T cell subset sorted from them (not recorded which). The receptors here all came from an adult woman who had mild COVID-19 (a few samples of this study predate the infection). Cell type and time point are not known.

The chain uses TRBV20-1 and TRBJ2-7; 8 bases align to TRBD1. The CDR3 runs 11 residues. J gave up 7 bases and V 5 bases, and 4 bases lay outside the gene matches. The germline V gene has CDR1 DFQATT and CDR2 SNEGSKA (reference sequence). The CDR3 here is CSAETGEEQYF. The DNA of the CDR3 is TGCAGTGCTGAGACAGGGGAAGAGCAGTACTTC.

This clonotype appeared a few times. The chain links TRBV20-1 to TRBJ2-3; TRBD2 matches 9 bases. J lost 5 bases, V lost 5 bases, and 5 bases had no gene match. The V gene's germline CDR1 is DFQATT and CDR2 SNEGSKA (reference sequence). The CDR3 runs to 13 residues. This CDR3 is CSAEREVGDTQYF. DNA of the CDR3: TGCAGTGCTGAGCGGGAGGTAGGAGATACGCAGTATTTT.

The rearrangement links TRBV12-3 or TRBV12-4 to TRBJ2-1; possibly TRBD1 or TRBD2 for D (7 bases each). Trimming shortened V by 7 bases and J by 7 bases, and 20 bases separated the two germline ends. This CDR3 is built from 15 residues. The CDR3 is CASTRGGGFFNEQFF. CDR3 in DNA: TGTGCCAGCACCCGGGGAGGGGGCTTTTTTAATGAGCAGTTCTTC.

This clonotype was found a few times. The rearrangement links TRBV4-1 to TRBJ2-3, with 12 bases identical to TRBD2. V shed 0 bases and J 2 bases; nucleotides not matched to a gene: 3. The CDR3 has 17 amino acids. Germline assignment: CDR1 MGHRA and CDR2 YSYEKL. The CDR3 nucleotides read TGCGCCAGCAGCCAAGATTGGACTAGCGGGGACACAGATACGCAGTATTTT. Translated, it gives CASSQDWTSGDTDTQYF.

This clonotype turned up a few times. V gene TRBV12-3 or TRBV12-4 combines with J gene TRBJ2-7; no definite D call. The CDR3 extends over 14 amino acids. Trimming removed 6 bases from V and 3 bases from J, with 15 bases in between. The CDR3 loop is CASRGPGLIYEQYF. The CDR3 DNA reads as TGTGCCAGCAGGGGTCCGGGCCTCATCTACGAGCAGTACTTC.

The chain joins TRBV5-4 to TRBJ1-2, with TRBD1 matching over 8 bases. Germline V lookup: CDR1 SGHNT, CDR2 YYREEE (reference sequence). This CDR3 region has 13 residues. The ends lost 4 bases at V and 4 bases at J; junction bases unmatched: 3. DNA of the CDR3: TGTGCCAGCAGCAGACAGGGGATCTATGGCTACACCTTC. Its protein product is CASSRQGIYGYTF.

The rearrangement links TRBV4-1 to TRBJ1-6; D might be TRBD1 (6 bases). The CDR3 is made up of 15 amino acids. Germline assignment: CDR1 MGHRA and CDR2 YSYEKL. Trimming cost V 4 bases and J 9 bases, with 16 bases left between them. CDR3 sequence: CASSPTGLGASPLHF. As DNA, the CDR3 is TGCGCCAGCAGCCCTACAGGGTTAGGGGCTTCACCCCTCCACTTT.

The CDR3 DNA is TGTGCCAGCAGCGGAGAGAGAGGGGGTGCCTTTCGGACGTTCTTC. Protein product: CASSGERGGAFRTFF. The chain links TRBV7-2 to TRBJ2-1, with D maybe TRBD1 (6 bases). The CDR3 runs to 15 residues. Trimming removed 5 bases from V and 15 bases from J, with 26 bases in between. Per germline, CDR1 SGHTA and CDR2 FQGNSA.

The chain uses TRBV30 and TRBJ1-5; D may be TRBD1 (6 bases). V lost 1 base, J lost 6 bases, and 10 bases lay in between. This CDR3 contains 13 residues. Germline V CDR1 and CDR2: GTSNPN, SVGIG (reference sequence). CDR3 sequence: CAWSDQGIQPQHF. For the CDR3, the DNA is TGTGCCTGGAGTGATCAGGGGATTCAGCCCCAGCATTTT.

This clonotype was seen only once. The chain couples TRBV11-3 to TRBJ2-1; 8 bases are shared with TRBD2. Germline V gene lookup returns CDR1 SGHNT and CDR2 YENEEA. J lost 6 bases, V lost 1 base, and 5 bases had no gene match. The CDR3 sequence is 15 residues long. The DNA for the CDR3 is TGTGCCAGCAGCTTAGTATTGGCGGGAGGCAATGAGCAGTTCTTC. Translation: CASSLVLAGGNEQFF.

This chain joins TRBV10-3 and TRBJ2-7; D remains unclear. The V and J ends lost 5 bases and 2 bases respectively, with 19 bases between them. In germline, CDR1 is ENHRY, CDR2 SYGVKD. The CDR3 runs 16 residues. CDR3 in DNA: TGTGCCATCAGTTCAATCGCTGGAGAGGCCCCCTACGAGCAGTACTTC. Translating gives CAISSIAGEAPYEQYF.

The chain has TRBV20-1 and TRBJ2-3, with 7 bases that match TRBD2. This CDR3 is built from 14 residues. V was pared by 5 bases and J by 1 base, with 6 bases of the junction left unmatched. From germline, CDR1 is DFQATT and CDR2 SNEGSKA (reference sequence). CDR3 protein: CSAPGRGGTDTQYF. CDR3 nucleotide sequence: TGCAGTGCTCCCGGACGGGGGGGCACAGATACGCAGTATTTT.

This clonotype was found many times. The chain recombines TRBV6-4 with TRBJ2-1, with D possibly TRBD2 on 5 matching bases. The V gene lost 0 bases and the J gene lost 2 bases, with 8 bases spanning the gap. Germline CDR1 and CDR2: MRHNA and SNTAGT. The CDR3 totals 15 residues. In DNA form, the CDR3 reads TGTGCCAGCAGTGACTCTAGCGTGACCTACAATGAGCAGTTCTTC. Translating it yields CASSDSSVTYNEQFF.

J is TRBJ2-2 and V is TRBV5-6, with D hard to call. CDR3 length: 13 residues. Trimming removed 2 bases at V and 3 bases at J, with 5 bases between. CDR1 and CDR2 from the germline V gene are SGHDT and YYEEEE. In DNA form, the CDR3 reads TGTGCCAGCAGCTTTCAATACACCGGGGAGCTGTTTTTT. Amino acids: CASSFQYTGELFF.

The chain is built from TRBV7-8 and TRBJ2-3, with 11 bases lining up with TRBD2. The CDR3 consists of 16 residues. Germline trimming cut 6 bases from V and 4 bases from J; bases unmatched to any gene: 9. Germline loops: CDR1 SGHVS, CDR2 FQNEAQ. The CDR3 bases are TGTGCCAGCAGACGACTAGCGGGGCGGACTCCAGATACGCAGTATTTT. Residues: CASRRLAGRTPDTQYF.

This clonotype has more than one count but fewer than ten. This chain joins TRBV7-6 and TRBJ2-2, with 9 nucleotides matching TRBD2. The CDR3 loop spans 17 amino acids. V was clipped by 5 bases and J by 0 bases; unmatched bases: 7. CDR1 and CDR2 (germline): SGHVS, FNYEAQ. In DNA form, the CDR3 reads TGTGCCAGCAGCCCTACCAGCGGGGGGTCGAACACCGGGGAGCTGTTTTTT. Its translation is CASSPTSGGSNTGELFF.

The chain links TRBV29-1 to TRBJ1-2; the match to TRBD1 covers 7 bases. The CDR3 extends over 12 amino acids. J gave up 4 bases and V 4 bases, and 3 bases lay outside the gene matches. Germline V gene lookup returns CDR1 SQVTM and CDR2 ANQGSEA. CDR3 sequence reads: CSVGDSIYGYTF. As DNA, the CDR3 is TGCAGCGTTGGGGACAGCATCTATGGCTACACCTTC.

About this clonotype: The junction departs from germline at one end; a sequencing error may be responsible. The chain carries TRBV18 and TRBJ2-2; 10 nucleotides agree with TRBD2. The CDR3 has 18 residues. Germline-derived CDR1 and CDR2 are KGHSH and LQKENI. CDR3 sequence reads: CASSPGLAGATNPGELFF. The CDR3 DNA reads TGTGCCAGCTCACCTGGGCTAGCGGGAGCGACGAACCCCGGGGAGCTGTTTTTT. Supplemented by reference TRBV18 and TRBJ2-2, the full variable domain reads NAGVMQNPRHLVRRRGQEARLRCSPMKGHSHVYWYRQLPEEGLKFMVYLQKENIIDESGMPKERFSAEFPKEGPSILRIQQVVRGDSAAYFCASSPGLAGATNPGELFFGEGSRLTVL.

The rearrangement uses TRBV5-1 and TRBJ1-2, with 9 bases lining up with TRBD1. The CDR3 runs to 16 residues. CDR1 and CDR2 (germline): SGHRS, YFSETQ. V gave up 0 bases and J gave up 2 bases; unmatched junction bases: 5. CDR3 nucleotides: TGCGCCAGCAGCTTGGGGAATGGACAGGGGAACTATGGCTACACCTTC. Protein sequence: CASSLGNGQGNYGYTF. Complete variable domain (other parts from reference TRBV5-1 and TRBJ1-2): KAGVTQTPRYLIKTRGQQVTLSCSPISGHRSVSWYQQTPGQGLQFLFEYFSETQRNKGNFPGRFSGRQFSNSRSEMNVSTLELGDSALYLCASSLGNGQGNYGYTFGSGTRLTVV.

The chain recombines TRBV18 with TRBJ2-1; D possibly uses TRBD1 or TRBD2 (5 bases each). Trimming removed 1 base at V and 1 base at J, with 14 bases between. The germline V gene encodes CDR1 KGHSH and CDR2 LQKENI. This CDR3 has 17 amino acids. In DNA, the CDR3 is TGTGCCAGCTCACCACGAGGGGTTCGAGGTTCCTACAATGAGCAGTTCTTC. It codes for CASSPRGVRGSYNEQFF.

This clonotype was picked up one time. The chain has TRBV21-1 and TRBJ1-1; TRBD1 is the table's D call and was not checked against the DNA. TRBV21-1 is tagged as a pseudogene. This CDR3 comprises 16 residues. In DNA, the CDR3 is TGTGCCAGCAGCAACTCTCCGGGGGACCCGAACACTGAAGCTTTCTTT. This codes for CASSNSPGDPNTEAFF.

The chain uses TRBV5-1 and TRBJ1-1; no clear D. CDR1 and CDR2 from the germline V gene are SGHRS and YFSETQ. CDR3 length: 12 amino acids. The V end lost 7 bases, the J end lost 3 bases, and 10 bases lay between the germline ends. CDR3 region: CASRVGDTEAFF. DNA for the CDR3: TGCGCCAGCCGGGTCGGAGACACTGAAGCTTTCTTT.

This clonotype has more than one count but fewer than ten. The chain couples TRBV12-3 or TRBV12-4 to TRBJ1-1, with D tentatively TRBD1 (6 bases). The CDR3 runs to 15 residues. With 8 bases removed from V and 2 bases from J, the gap between germline ends came to 18 bases. The CDR3 region is CASSPGGRLNTEAFF. CDR3 DNA: TGTGCCAGCTCCCCTGGGGGGCGGCTAAACACTGAAGCTTTCTTT.

V and J are TRBV4-1 and TRBJ2-6; 8 bases are shared with TRBD1. CDR1 is MGHRA, CDR2 YSYEKL, per germline. V lost 5 bases to trimming and J lost 1 base; unmatched junction nucleotides: 13. The CDR3 contains 19 residues. The CDR3 DNA reads TGCGCCAGCAGCGCGGCCCCCGGGACAGGAAAGTCTGGGGCCAACGTCCTGACTTTC. Translated, it gives CASSAAPGTGKSGANVLTF.

This clonotype came up a few times. The genes are TRBV5-1 and TRBJ2-6, with TRBD1 matching 7 bases. CDR1 and CDR2 from the germline V gene are SGHRS and YFSETQ. Trimming took 4 bases from V and 0 from J; bases not matched to a gene: 4. The CDR3 extends over 16 amino acids. Here the CDR3 reads CASSRDSGSGANVLTF. The DNA for the CDR3 is TGCGCCAGCAGCCGGGACAGCGGCTCTGGGGCCAACGTCCTGACTTTC.

This clonotype was counted a few times. The V and J genes are TRBV6-1 and TRBJ2-7; 8 bases are shared with TRBD1. Germline V gives CDR1 MNHNS, CDR2 SASEGT. The CDR3 contains 13 residues. V dropped 8 bases and J dropped 4; count of bases not matched to a gene: 7. The CDR3 DNA sequence: TGTGCCAGCCGTTGGACAGGGTCTTACGAGCAGTACTTC. This gives the protein CASRWTGSYEQYF.

This clonotype was counted once. The chain recombines TRBV7-6 with TRBJ2-5, with 7 bases matching TRBD1. CDR1 is SGHVS and CDR2 is FNYEAQ in the germline V gene. There are 13 residues in the CDR3. The V and J ends lost 7 bases and 3 bases, in that order; junction bases with no gene match: 5. CDR3 bases: TGTGCCAGCACTTTAACAGGGGAAGAGACCCAGTACTTC. Translating gives CASTLTGEETQYF.

This rearrangement joins TRBV18 to TRBJ1-5, with no clear D. This CDR3 is 14 amino acids long. V lost 4 bases to trimming and J lost 7 bases, with 14 bases between them. Per the germline V gene, CDR1 is KGHSH and CDR2 is LQKENI. The CDR3 loop reads CASSLRLGVQPQHF. In DNA, the CDR3 is TGTGCCAGCTCACTTAGGTTGGGAGTACAGCCCCAGCATTTT.

The J gene is TRBJ2-7, the V gene TRBV27; D gene uncertain. CDR3 size: 12 residues. The germline V gene has CDR1 MNHEY and CDR2 SMNVEV (reference sequence). Trimming took off 4 bases at V and 9 bases at J, with 13 bases between the two ends. The CDR3 sequence: CASSSGRLRQYF. The CDR3 DNA reads TGTGCCAGCAGTTCTGGGCGCCTAAGGCAGTACTTC.

This clonotype was counted a few times. The chain couples TRBV12-3 or TRBV12-4 to TRBJ2-1; TRBD2 matches at 7 bases. This CDR3 is built from 13 residues. V was pared by 0 bases and J by 8 bases, with 1 base of the junction left unmatched. The DNA of the CDR3 is TGTGCCAGCAGTTTAGCGGGAGGGGATGAGCAGTTCTTC. Translated, it gives CASSLAGGDEQFF.